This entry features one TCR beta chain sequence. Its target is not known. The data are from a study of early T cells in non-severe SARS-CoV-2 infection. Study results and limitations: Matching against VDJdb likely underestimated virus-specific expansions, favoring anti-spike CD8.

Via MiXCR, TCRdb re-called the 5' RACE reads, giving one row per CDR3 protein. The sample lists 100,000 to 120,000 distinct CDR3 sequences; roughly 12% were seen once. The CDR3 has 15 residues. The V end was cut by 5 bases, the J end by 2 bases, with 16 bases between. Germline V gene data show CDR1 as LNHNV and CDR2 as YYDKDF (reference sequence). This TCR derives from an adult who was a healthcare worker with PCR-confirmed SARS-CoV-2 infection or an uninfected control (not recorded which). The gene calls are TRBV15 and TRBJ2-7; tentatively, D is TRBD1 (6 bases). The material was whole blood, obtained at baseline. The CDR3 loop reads CATSGARTVAYEQYF. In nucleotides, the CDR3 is TGTGCCACCAGCGGGGCCAGGACAGTCGCCTACGAGCAGTACTTC.